These 13 T cell receptor beta chains share one sample of origin, sequenced in a study of cytomegalovirus exposure and HLA in healthy donors. Sequencing was performed with immunoSEQ multiplex PCR; in TCRdb, only in-frame clones are kept and a portion is missing. The profile shows 300,000 or so clones, roughly 86% of them singletons. The sequenced sample consisted of PBMCs. These TCRs come from a man aged 25-45 years in good health and CMV-seronegative.

To note about this clone: At one of its ends the junction is not consistent with the germline gene, which may arise from a read error. CDR3 sequence: CASSLDGKASYGYTF. The CDR3 coding sequence is TGTGCCAGCAGTTTAGACGGGAAGGCGAGCTATGGCTACACCTTC. The rearrangement uses TRBV7-6 and TRBJ1-2; D unresolved. This CDR3 has 15 amino acids. Germline V gene data show CDR1 as SGHVS and CDR2 as FNYEAQ. The full variable domain, completed using reference TRBV7-6 and TRBJ1-2, is GAGVSQSPRYKVTKRGQDVALRCDPISGHVSLYWYRQALGQGPEFLTYFNYEAQQDKSGLPNDRFSAERPEGSISTLTIQRTEQRDSAMYRCASSLDGKASYGYTFGSGTRLTVV.

The chain has TRBV6-1 and TRBJ2-3; 13 bases line up with TRBD2. Germline assignment: CDR1 MNHNS and CDR2 SASEGT. Losses at the gene ends were 2 bases for V and 11 bases for J; bases not matched to a gene: 10. CDR3 length: 16 residues. CDR3 region: CASSEILAGGLFEQYF. The CDR3 region has the DNA TGTGCCAGCAGTGAAATACTAGCGGGGGGGCTTTTTGAGCAGTATTTT.

The rearrangement joins TRBV4-3 to TRBJ2-7; D remains unclear. This CDR3 region has 16 residues. Germline assignment: CDR1 LGHNA and CDR2 YSLEER. Trimming cost V 0 bases and J 5 bases, with 17 bases left between them. The CDR3 DNA reads as TGCGCCAGCAGCCAAGATTGGTCCCCTTTGGCTGACGAGCAGTACTTC. This gives the protein CASSQDWSPLADEQYF.

The V and J genes are TRBV10-1 and TRBJ2-1; TRBD2 aligns across 7 bases. There are 15 residues in the CDR3. Germline lookup yields CDR1 WNHNN and CDR2 SYGVQD (reference sequence). V shed 3 bases, J shed 8 bases, and the junction held 10 bases outside the gene matches. CDR3 residues: CASSETGGSVDEQFF. In DNA, the CDR3 is TGCGCCAGCAGTGAAACGGGGGGATCGGTGGATGAGCAGTTCTTC.

This sequence joins TRBV6-5 and TRBJ2-5, with 9 bases matching TRBD2. In germline, CDR1 is MNHEY, CDR2 SVGAGI. The CDR3 runs 14 residues. J gave up 7 bases and V 6 bases, and 9 bases lay outside the gene matches. The CDR3, as DNA: TGTGCCAGCAGCCAGGGACTAGCCTCGTGGACCCAGTACTTC. Its protein product is CASSQGLASWTQYF.

This clone showed up just once. The chain combines TRBV7-2 with TRBJ2-3; the D gene is possibly TRBD2 (6 bases). Between the trimmed V and J ends, which lost 4 bases and 1 base, there was a span of 6 bases. The CDR3 is 13 residues long. From germline, CDR1 is SGHTA and CDR2 FQGNSA. The CDR3 sequence is CASSWGGTDTQYF. The CDR3 bases are TGTGCCAGCAGCTGGGGGGGCACAGATACGCAGTATTTT.

This chain joins TRBV5-1 and TRBJ1-2; 7 positions agree with TRBD1. Unmatched junction bases numbered 2, after V lost 4 bases and J lost 8 bases. Germline-derived CDR1 and CDR2 are SGHRS and YFSETQ. The CDR3 contains 11 residues. In nucleotides, the CDR3 is TGCGCCAGCAGCGGAGGGGGCGGCTACACCTTC. Protein sequence: CASSGGGGYTF.

The J gene is TRBJ1-2, the V gene TRBV27; tentative D call: TRBD1 (5 bases). This CDR3 comprises 15 residues. CDR1 and CDR2 from the germline V gene are MNHEY and SMNVEV (reference sequence). The germline V and J ends were trimmed by 6 bases and 4 bases, with 18 bases remaining between them. The CDR3 loop reads CASSPQGSPFYGYTF. Here the CDR3 DNA reads TGTGCCAGCAGCCCTCAGGGTTCCCCTTTCTATGGCTACACCTTC.

V gene TRBV5-1 combines with J gene TRBJ2-7, with no clear D. CDR3 length: 12 residues. The germline gives CDR1 SGHRS, CDR2 YFSETQ. The germline V and J ends were trimmed by 0 bases and 7 bases, with 8 bases remaining between them. The CDR3 is CASSLDLREQYF. The CDR3 coding sequence is TGCGCCAGCAGCTTGGATTTGAGAGAGCAGTACTTC.

V usage is TRBV19 and J usage is TRBJ2-2, with TRBD2 identical over 10 bases. Germline V gene sequence: CDR1 LNHDA, CDR2 SQIVND (reference sequence). The CDR3 contains 21 residues. V trimming: 0 bases; J trimming: 6 bases; junction bases outside the gene matches: 19. CDR3: CASSIDYPGLASGELSGELFF. The CDR3 DNA reads as TGTGCCAGTAGTATAGACTATCCGGGACTAGCGTCCGGTGAGCTCTCCGGGGAGCTGTTTTTT.

The V gene is TRBV27, the J gene TRBJ2-7; D might be TRBD1 (6 bases). Between the trimmed V and J ends, which lost 3 bases and 5 bases, there was a span of 11 bases. Germline V gives CDR1 MNHEY, CDR2 SMNVEV (reference sequence). The CDR3 totals 13 residues. The CDR3 here is CASSFSRGDEQYF. The CDR3 DNA is TGTGCCAGCAGTTTTAGCAGGGGAGACGAGCAGTACTTC.

This clone came up once. The chain carries TRBV11-2 and TRBJ1-1; 7 nucleotides align to TRBD1. Trimming at V came to 0 bases and at J to 0 bases, leaving 4 bases not matched to a gene. Per germline, CDR1 SGHAT and CDR2 FQNNGV. The CDR3 runs 16 residues. CDR3 sequence: CASSLEPGGMNTEAFF. For the CDR3, the DNA is TGTGCCAGCAGCTTAGAGCCAGGGGGGATGAACACTGAAGCTTTCTTT.

The J gene is TRBJ2-2, the V gene TRBV19; tentatively, D is TRBD1 (5 bases). V was clipped by 10 bases and J by 6 bases, with 24 bases between them. This CDR3 has 16 amino acids. The germline V gene has CDR1 LNHDA and CDR2 SQIVND (reference sequence). This chain's CDR3 is CATRPLDSAYPGELFF. The DNA for the CDR3 is TGTGCCACCAGACCACTCGACAGCGCTTATCCCGGGGAGCTGTTTTTT.